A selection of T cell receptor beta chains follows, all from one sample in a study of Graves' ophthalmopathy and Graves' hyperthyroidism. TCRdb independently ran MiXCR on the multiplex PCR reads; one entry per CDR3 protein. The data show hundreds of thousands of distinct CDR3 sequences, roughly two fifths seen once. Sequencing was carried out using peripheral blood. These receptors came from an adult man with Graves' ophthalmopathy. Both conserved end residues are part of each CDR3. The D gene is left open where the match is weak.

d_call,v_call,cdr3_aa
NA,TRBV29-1,CSVGDWDYGYTF
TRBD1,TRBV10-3,CAVGQGSGYTF
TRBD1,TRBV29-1,CSGGQGGAYEQYF
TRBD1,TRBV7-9,CASSPGTGEEEETQYF
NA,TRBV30,CARSVLTAGSEKLFF
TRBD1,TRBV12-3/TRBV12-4,CASSSGQGGTDTQYF
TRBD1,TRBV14,CASSGGTGGDYGYTF
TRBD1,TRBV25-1,CASSQAGTGRYEKLFF
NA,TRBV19,CASSAAGLSQETQYF
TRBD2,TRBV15,CATSRVAGPETQYF
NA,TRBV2,CASSDFNRDGYTF
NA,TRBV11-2,CASSTRGGTGYTF
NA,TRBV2,CASSVNPGPTSNTEAFF
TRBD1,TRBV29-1,CSVAGQGNEKLFF
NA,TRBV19,CASSTEGVSRREQYF
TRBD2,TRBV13,CASSVGLAGLGELFF
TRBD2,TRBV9,CASSVSGTSSYEQYF
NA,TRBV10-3,CASAWGTGYGYTF
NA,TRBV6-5,CASSYSSDTHSPLHF
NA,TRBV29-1,CSVGSGGTETEAFF
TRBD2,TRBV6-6,CASSEARGVGYF
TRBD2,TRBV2,CASSPREGEQYF
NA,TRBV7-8,CASSSRKRGAYSNQPQHF
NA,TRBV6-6,CASSYPSLPQHF
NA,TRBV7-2,CASRPGGNEQYF
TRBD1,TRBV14,CASSPRDRYYEQYF
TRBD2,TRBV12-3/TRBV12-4,CASRPGLAGGTQYF
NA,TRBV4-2,CASSHGLGETQYF
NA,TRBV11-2,CASSLDLQGNSPLHF
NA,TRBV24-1,CATSDSGANSPLHF
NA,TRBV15,CATSRGRENQPQHF
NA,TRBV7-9,CASSLPAVRGNEQYF
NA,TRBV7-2,CAGRQVSLGELFF
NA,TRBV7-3,CASSQNVGSSYNSPLHF
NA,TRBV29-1,CSVEEWAGIGYTF
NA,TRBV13,CASSRVYEQYF
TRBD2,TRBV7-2,CASSYGLAGPQETQYF
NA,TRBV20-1,CSARFGDGDGYTF
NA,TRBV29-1,CSQDVGANVLTF
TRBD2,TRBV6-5,CASSYNGRNYEQYF
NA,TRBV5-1,CASSLKGDANYGYTF